Presented here are 11 T cell receptor beta chains from one specimen sequenced in a study of cytomegalovirus exposure and HLA in healthy donors. PCR amplification relied on 60 Vbeta primers (plus 13 Jbeta primers). Some clones are missing from TCRdb's copy, which holds only in-frame ones; the method was immunoSEQ multiplex PCR. The sample yields more than 130,000 clones, about 80% seen once. The sequenced sample consisted of PBMCs. The receptors stem from a male donor in good health and CMV-seronegative.

V is TRBV6-1 and J is TRBJ1-2; D remains ambiguous. This CDR3 has 15 residues. Germline loops: CDR1 MNHNS, CDR2 SASEGT. V lost 1 base and J 4 bases, leaving 13 bases between the germline ends. The CDR3 DNA sequence: TGTGCCAGCAGTGAAGAGAGGTCGAGGGTCTATGGCTACACCTTC. Translating gives CASSEERSRVYGYTF.

The V and J genes are TRBV7-9 and TRBJ1-1, with 7 bases that match TRBD1. V lost 6 bases and J lost 2; bases outside the gene matches: 12. The CDR3 consists of 16 residues. From germline, CDR1 is SEHNR and CDR2 FQNEAQ (reference sequence). The CDR3 loop is CASRNPMRTGNTEAFF. DNA of the CDR3: TGTGCCAGCAGAAACCCAATGCGGACAGGAAACACTGAAGCTTTCTTT.

The V and J genes are TRBV30 and TRBJ2-2, with D possibly being TRBD2 (7 bases). The ends were cut back, 0 bases at V and 4 bases at J, with 9 bases in the middle. The CDR3 covers 14 residues. Germline CDR1 GTSNPN, CDR2 SVGIG (reference sequence). CDR3 DNA sequence: TGTGCCTGGAGTGTAGGGGGGGGCACCGGGGAGCTGTTTTTT. The encoded protein is CAWSVGGGTGELFF.

V usage is TRBV6-1 and J usage is TRBJ2-1; unclear D gene. Trimming stripped 7 bases from V and 5 bases from J, with 6 bases between. The V gene's germline CDR1 is MNHNS and CDR2 SASEGT. This CDR3 contains 11 residues. CDR3 sequence (DNA): TGTGCCAGCATAATAAACAATGAGCAGTTCTTC. It is translated as CASIINNEQFF.

The chain has TRBV5-6 and TRBJ1-1; 9 bases are shared with TRBD1. The CDR3 extends over 15 amino acids. J was trimmed by 2 bases and V by 6 bases; bases with no gene match: 8. Germline V gives CDR1 SGHDT, CDR2 YYEEEE. The DNA for the CDR3 is TGTGCCAGCACTTTCCCGGGACAGGGAAACACTGAAGCTTTCTTT. It yields the protein CASTFPGQGNTEAFF.

V is TRBV7-9 and J is TRBJ1-1; a weak D match, TRBD1 (5 bases). The CDR3 totals 12 residues. Trimming took 5 bases from V and 5 from J, leaving 9 bases between them. Per germline, CDR1 SEHNR and CDR2 FQNEAQ (reference sequence). CDR3 nucleotide sequence: TGTGCCAGCAGCCGGGGGGGGACTGAAGCTTTCTTT. This codes for CASSRGGTEAFF.

This chain joins TRBV4-3 and TRBJ1-2, with 9 bases lining up with TRBD1. The CDR3 has 17 amino acids. The junction had 10 bases not matched to a gene; V was cut back by 1 base and J by 4 bases. Germline CDR1 and CDR2: LGHNA and YSLEER. This CDR3 reads CASSQVQQGTGSYGYTF. CDR3 nucleotides: TGCGCCAGCAGCCAAGTTCAACAGGGGACAGGGAGCTATGGCTACACCTTC.

The chain employs TRBV15 and TRBJ2-7; 13 bases map to TRBD2. Looked up from germline, CDR1 is LNHNV and CDR2 is YYDKDF (reference sequence). V lost 3 bases, J lost 0 bases, and 5 bases stayed unmatched. This CDR3 has 17 amino acids. The CDR3 loop is CATSRGLAGTFSYEQYF. The CDR3 coding sequence is TGTGCCACCAGCAGGGGACTAGCGGGGACATTCTCCTACGAGCAGTACTTC.

This chain links TRBV5-1 with TRBJ1-1; 11 nucleotides agree with TRBD1. CDR3 length: 18 residues. The junction had 14 bases not matched to a gene; V was cut back by 6 bases and J by 1 base. CDR1 SGHRS and CDR2 YFSETQ come from the germline V gene. The CDR3 spells CASNYHWDRGKGNTEAFF. The CDR3 region has the DNA TGCGCCAGCAATTACCACTGGGACAGGGGGAAAGGGAACACTGAAGCTTTCTTT. The entire variable domain, with the rest obtained from reference TRBV5-1 and TRBJ1-1, is as follows: KAGVTQTPRYLIKTRGQQVTLSCSPISGHRSVSWYQQTPGQGLQFLFEYFSETQRNKGNFPGRFSGRQFSNSRSEMNVSTLELGDSALYLCASNYHWDRGKGNTEAFFGQGTRLTVV.

The J gene is TRBJ2-7, the V gene TRBV28; 7 bases are a match to TRBD2. The V gene end was trimmed by 1 base and the J gene end by 3 bases; junction bases not matched to a gene: 12. Germline CDR1 is MDHEN and CDR2 is SYDVKM. This CDR3 comprises 17 residues. The CDR3 DNA sequence: TGTGCCAGCAGTTTATTCGCGGTAGCGGGTATCAACTACGAGCAGTACTTC. As protein: CASSLFAVAGINYEQYF.

The chain couples TRBV4-3 to TRBJ1-1; 7 nucleotides align to TRBD1. This CDR3 spans 15 amino acids. CDR1 is LGHNA, CDR2 YSLEER, per germline. V was clipped by 0 bases and J by 6 bases; unmatched bases: 7. This chain's CDR3 is CASSQDLGGIAEAFF. In nucleotides, the CDR3 is TGCGCCAGCAGCCAAGATCTAGGGGGCATCGCTGAAGCTTTCTTT.